The rows below give T cell receptor beta chains drawn from one sample of a study of blood T cell repertoires in COVID-19. The repertoire was sequenced with immunoSEQ multiplex PCR; TCRdb's copy has only in-frame clones and lacks some. The sample shows roughly 260,000 clones, about nine tenths of them seen only once. Sequencing input: peripheral blood. These receptors were taken from a person aged 18-30 years with COVID-19, enrolled during active disease. CDR3s include the opening cysteine and the closing phenylalanine or tryptophan. A D gene is named only where the DNA matches it firmly. Clone size is not always given. Where it is, it says once, few, many or a class for expanded clones.

cdr3_length d_call clone_size j_call v_call cdr3_nt cdr3_aa
14 - once TRBJ2-7 TRBV9 TGTGCCAGCAGCGTAGTTGGAGGTTCGGACGAGCAGTACTTC CASSVVGGSDEQYF
15 TRBD1 few TRBJ1-5 TRBV24-1 TGTGCCACCAGTGATTCCGGACAGGGTTTAGAGCCCCAGCATTTT CATSDSGQGLEPQHF
14 - once TRBJ2-5 TRBV7-9 TGTGCCAGCAGCTTAGGAGGGGAGGCGGAGACCCAGTACTTC CASSLGGEAETQYF
12 - - TRBJ1-3 TRBV6-6 TGTGCCAGCAGCCCATCTGGAAACACCATATATTTT CASSPSGNTIYF
14 TRBD1 - TRBJ2-1 TRBV9 TGTGCCAGCAGCGCTTCGGACAGGGTCGATGAGCAGTTCTTC CASSASDRVDEQFF
14 - - TRBJ2-1 TRBV3-1/TRBV3-2 TGTGCCAGCAGCCCAGGGATTAGCCCGTTGGAGCAGTTCTTC CASSPGISPLEQFF
15 - - TRBJ2-7 TRBV7-8 TGTGCCAGCAGCCCATCCCGAATTGGGCCCTACGAGCAGTACTTC CASSPSRIGPYEQYF
18 - - TRBJ2-3 TRBV10-3 TGTGCCATCAGTGAGTACCAATTCGTGCCGGGAACGGAGGATACGCAGTATTTT CAISEYQFVPGTEDTQYF
14 - - TRBJ2-7 TRBV10-3 TGTGCCATCAGCCAGGCCGATCAAAGGGGGGAGCAGTACTTC CAISQADQRGEQYF
14 TRBD1 - TRBJ2-7 TRBV6-5 TGTGCCAGCAGTTCCTCGGGACAGAGCTACGAGCAGTACTTC CASSSSGQSYEQYF
14 - - TRBJ2-1 TRBV11-2 TGTGCCAGCAGCTTATACGTAGCTACCAATGAGCAGTTCTTC CASSLYVATNEQFF
15 TRBD1 - TRBJ2-3 TRBV7-8 TGTGCCAGCAGCTCCTCCGGGACAGTCACAGATACGCAGTATTTT CASSSSGTVTDTQYF
14 - - TRBJ2-7 TRBV28 TGTGCCAGCAGTTTTTATCAGGGCGCCTACGAGCAGTACTTC CASSFYQGAYEQYF
17 - - TRBJ2-2 TRBV6-6 TGTGCCAGCAGTCCCCTTCCAATAGCGGCGAACACCGGGGAGCTGTTTTTT CASSPLPIAANTGELFF
14 - - TRBJ2-7 TRBV6-6 TGTGCCAGCAGTTACTCCGGGAGCTCCTACGAGCAGTACTTC CASSYSGSSYEQYF
13 TRBD1 - TRBJ2-3 TRBV11-3 TGTGCCAGCGGGACAGGGGGGACAGATACGCAGTATTTT CASGTGGTDTQYF
17 - - TRBJ1-1 TRBV7-9 TGTGCCAGCAGCTTCGGAGGGGCCGAGTTAATGAACACTGAAGCTTTCTTT CASSFGGAELMNTEAFF
18 TRBD2 - TRBJ2-5 TRBV4-1 TGCGCCAGCAGCCAAGATCTTACCAATAGCGGGAGAGGAGAGACCCAGTACTTC CASSQDLTNSGRGETQYF
15 - - TRBJ2-1 TRBV9 TGTGCCAGCAGCGTTACAGGGACCTCCTACAATGAGCAGTTCTTC CASSVTGTSYNEQFF
15 - - TRBJ2-2 TRBV9 TGTGCCAGCAGCGCCGAGGGTCCGTGGTTCGGGGAGCTGTTTTTT CASSAEGPWFGELFF
15 TRBD1 - TRBJ2-7 TRBV27 TGTGCCAGCAGCGGAGGACAGGCGACTTCCTACGAGCAGTACTTC CASSGGQATSYEQYF
16 - - TRBJ2-2 TRBV11-3 TGTGCCAGCAGCTTAGGGCTCTCCGCGAACACCGGGGAGCTGTTTTTT CASSLGLSANTGELFF
19 TRBD2 - TRBJ2-1 TRBV7-2 TGTGCCAGCAGCTTAGTAGGGGGCTCCCTAGCGGGGGGCTACAATGAGCAGTTCTTC CASSLVGGSLAGGYNEQFF
16 - - TRBJ2-3 TRBV18 TGTGCCAGCTCACCACCGGTGCGGGGTGGGAAGGATACGCAGTATTTT CASSPPVRGGKDTQYF
16 - - TRBJ2-6 TRBV4-3 TGCGCCAGCAGCCGTCATGCGGCCTCTGGGGCCAACGTCCTGACTTTC CASSRHAASGANVLTF
14 - - TRBJ2-7 TRBV5-1 TGCGCCAGCAGCTTGGGAGGGGCAGGGAGGAGGCAGTACTTC CASSLGGAGRRQYF
13 TRBD1 once TRBJ2-3 TRBV10-3 TGTGCCATCAGTAACAGGGGGCAAGATACGCAGTATTTT CAISNRGQDTQYF
16 TRBD2 - TRBJ2-1 TRBV30 TGTGCCTGGAGTGTGCCTAGCGGGCTGACCTACAATGAGCAGTTCTTC CAWSVPSGLTYNEQFF
14 TRBD1 - TRBJ1-2 TRBV28 TGTGCCAGCATTCCGGGACAGGGGGCTGACGGCTACACCTTC CASIPGQGADGYTF
15 - - TRBJ1-5 TRBV7-9 TGTGCCAGCAGCCTGGGGCTATCCAGGGATCAGCCCCAGCATTTT CASSLGLSRDQPQHF
14 TRBD2 - TRBJ2-7 TRBV25-1 TGTGCCAGCCTCGGTAGCGGGAATACCTACGAGCAGTACTTC CASLGSGNTYEQYF
11 - - TRBJ1-2 TRBV7-8 TGTGCCAGCAGCTCGAACTATGGCTACACCTTC CASSSNYGYTF
15 - - TRBJ1-5 TRBV7-2 TGTGCCAGCAGCTTAGAGGGGGGGATCAATCAGCCCCAGCATTTT CASSLEGGINQPQHF